Listed below are T cell receptor beta chains from one sample, sequenced in a study of T cells in Graves' hyperthyroidism and ophthalmopathy. TCRdb analysed the multiplex PCR reads with MiXCR anew, one entry per CDR3 protein. The top ten clones hold 35% to 45% of a sample with approximately 380,000 distinct CDR3 sequences, around a sixth of them seen once. Sequencing input: blood. The receptors derive from a man aged 18 to 29 with Graves' ophthalmopathy. The CDR3 runs from the conserved cysteine through the conserved F or W. Each record gives: CDR3 length, D gene, V gene, J gene, clone size, CDR3 protein, CDR3 DNA. D genes are given only for firm matches. Size is stated for part of the rows, as once, few or many counts, or as a class when the clone is expanded.

14,-,TRBV5-5,TRBJ2-5,few,CASSSTGSGETQYF,TGTGCCAGCAGCTCTACAGGATCGGGAGAGACCCAGTACTTC
13,-,TRBV7-9,TRBJ1-1,many,CASRSGEGTEAFF,TGTGCCAGCAGATCGGGTGAGGGCACTGAAGCTTTCTTT
15,TRBD2,TRBV28,TRBJ2-3,-,CASSPPGGSTDTQYF,TGTGCCAGCAGCCCCCCGGGGGGGAGCACAGATACGCAGTATTTT
12,-,TRBV30,TRBJ2-7,-,CAWSFAAYEQYF,TGTGCCTGGAGTTTTGCAGCCTACGAGCAGTACTTC
14,-,TRBV3-1,TRBJ1-5,few,CASSQAGGNQPQHF,TGTGCCAGCAGCCAGGCAGGGGGCAATCAGCCCCAGCATTTT
13,-,TRBV12-3/TRBV12-4,TRBJ2-5,many,CASSRVWEETQYF,TGTGCCAGCTCCCGCGTCTGGGAGGAGACCCAGTACTTC
13,-,TRBV20-1,TRBJ2-3,few,CTPGGLGTDTQYF,TGCACCCCCGGGGGCCTTGGCACAGATACGCAGTATTTT
13,-,TRBV20-1,TRBJ2-5,many,CSASGTGKETQYF,TGCAGTGCTAGCGGGACGGGCAAAGAGACCCAGTACTTC
14,-,TRBV19,TRBJ1-2,-,CASSGWTDAVGYTF,TGTGCCAGTAGCGGATGGACAGACGCGGTTGGCTACACCTTC
14,TRBD1,TRBV3-1,TRBJ2-7,few,CASNTGGIKNEQYF,TGTGCCAGCAATACAGGGGGCATAAAAAACGAGCAGTACTTC
15,-,TRBV15,TRBJ1-2,many,CATSRDIMGAHGYTF,TGTGCCACCAGCAGAGACATAATGGGGGCGCACGGCTATACCTTC
16,-,TRBV12-3/TRBV12-4,TRBJ2-3,many,CASSLRRPLSTDTQYF,TGTGCCAGCAGCCTCAGAAGGCCTCTGAGCACAGATACGCAGTATTTT
15,-,TRBV12-3/TRBV12-4,TRBJ1-3,many,CASSGGRSSGNTIYF,TGTGCCAGCAGTGGTGGCAGGTCCTCTGGAAACACCATATATTTT
15,-,TRBV19,TRBJ1-3,few,CASNPDAGAGNTIYF,TGTGCCAGTAATCCCGACGCGGGCGCTGGAAACACCATATATTTT
13,TRBD1,TRBV11-3,TRBJ2-7,many,CASSLGTGGEQYF,TGTGCCAGCAGCTTGGGGACAGGGGGCGAGCAGTACTTC
13,-,TRBV6-1,TRBJ1-1,many,CASSWGQNTEAFF,TGTGCCAGCAGCTGGGGGCAGAACACTGAAGCTTTCTTT
17,-,TRBV5-8,TRBJ1-1,-,CASSLDRYYGGNTEAFF,TGTGCCAGCAGCTTGGATCGGTATTACGGGGGGAACACTGAAGCTTTCTTT
15,TRBD1,TRBV20-1,TRBJ1-1,many,CSVRSGVRGDTEAFF,TGCAGTGTCAGAAGTGGTGTCAGGGGGGACACTGAAGCTTTCTTT
14,TRBD1,TRBV6-1,TRBJ1-1,many,CASSDRGPNTEAFF,TGTGCCAGCAGTGACAGGGGGCCGAACACTGAAGCTTTCTTT
15,-,TRBV12-3/TRBV12-4,TRBJ2-3,-,CASSDGAKISDTQYF,TGTGCCAGCAGTGACGGGGCGAAGATCAGTGATACGCAGTATTTT
13,-,TRBV20-1,TRBJ1-5,few,CSAGTTSNQPQHF,TGCAGTGCCGGGACCACTAGCAATCAGCCCCAGCATTTT
15,-,TRBV6-5,TRBJ2-7,many,CASSYSISDSYEQYF,TGTGCCAGCAGTTACTCGATCAGTGACTCCTACGAGCAGTACTTC
14,-,TRBV27,TRBJ1-2,many,CASSLWAGDYGYTF,TGTGCCAGCAGTTTATGGGCGGGGGACTATGGCTACACCTTC
16,TRBD1,TRBV20-1,TRBJ2-2,many,CSASSPDRAYTGELFF,TGCAGTGCTAGCAGTCCGGACAGGGCATACACCGGGGAGCTGTTTTTT
13,TRBD2,TRBV7-3,TRBJ2-3,-,CASSLAGGPTQYF,TGTGCCAGCAGCTTAGCGGGAGGACCGACGCAGTATTTT
13,TRBD1,TRBV18,TRBJ1-1,many,CASCAGTDTEAFF,TGTGCCAGCTGCGCCGGGACAGACACTGAAGCTTTCTTT
15,TRBD1,TRBV3-1,TRBJ1-1,many,CASSYRQGQNTEAFF,TGTGCCAGCAGCTATAGACAGGGCCAGAACACTGAAGCTTTCTTT
13,-,TRBV29-1,TRBJ1-5,-,CSVVSTGGQPQHF,TGCAGCGTTGTCTCTACAGGTGGCCAGCCCCAGCATTTT
15,-,TRBV15,TRBJ2-5,many,CATSRGLPGGETQYF,TGTGCCACCAGCAGAGGACTCCCGGGTGGAGAGACCCAGTACTTC
14,-,TRBV12-3/TRBV12-4,TRBJ1-5,many,CASSLAHGSEPQHF,TGTGCCAGCAGTTTAGCACACGGAAGTGAGCCCCAGCATTTT
17,TRBD2,TRBV7-9,TRBJ2-2,-,CASRTRLAGANTGEPFF,TGTGCCAGCAGAACTCGACTAGCGGGAGCGAACACCGGGGAGCCGTTTTTT
16,-,TRBV7-3,TRBJ1-1,few,CASSLTAGGRDTEAFF,TGTGCCAGCAGCTTAACGGCTGGGGGGCGGGACACTGAAGCTTTCTTT
13,-,TRBV20-1,TRBJ2-7,many,CSAQGPGAYEQYF,TGCAGTGCTCAGGGACCGGGAGCCTACGAGCAGTACTTC
20,-,TRBV2,TRBJ1-5,many,CASSEALPRQISVGNQPQHF,TGTGCCAGCAGTGAAGCGCTTCCCAGACAGATATCCGTGGGGAATCAGCCCCAGCATTTT
12,-,TRBV29-1,TRBJ1-6,few,CSVETGRSPLHF,TGCAGCGTGGAAACAGGTCGGTCACCCCTCCACTTT
12,-,TRBV7-8,TRBJ2-1,many,CASRRGYNEQFF,TGTGCCAGCAGACGGGGTTACAATGAGCAGTTCTTC
17,-,TRBV24-1,TRBJ1-2,many,CATSDASAGARDYGYTF,TGTGCCACCAGTGATGCCAGTGCTGGGGCGCGAGACTATGGCTACACCTTC
14,TRBD1,TRBV9,TRBJ2-2,-,CASSVGQGSGWLFF,TGTGCCAGCAGCGTAGGACAGGGCTCAGGTTGGCTGTTTTTT
14,-,TRBV7-8,TRBJ1-1,many,CASSISGGVTEAFF,TGTGCCAGCAGCATTAGTGGGGGGGTCACTGAAGCTTTCTTT
12,-,TRBV7-9,TRBJ1-5,-,CASSLGGRPQHF,TGTGCCAGCAGCTTAGGGGGTCGGCCCCAGCATTTT
13,-,TRBV24-1,TRBJ2-1,many,CATTGGHYNEQFF,TGTGCCACCACGGGCGGTCACTACAATGAGCAGTTCTTC
14,TRBD1,TRBV12-3/TRBV12-4,TRBJ2-5,few,CASTSQGAGETQYF,TGTGCCAGCACCTCGCAGGGGGCGGGGGAGACCCAGTACTTC
13,-,TRBV18,TRBJ2-5,many,CASSPGAGETQYF,TGTGCCAGCTCACCGGGGGCCGGGGAGACCCAGTACTTC
13,-,TRBV6-5,TRBJ2-2,many,CASSYDLLGELFF,TGTGCCAGCAGTTATGACCTACTCGGGGAGCTGTTTTTT
17,-,TRBV28,TRBJ1-4,-,CASSPGGALGANEKLFF,TGTGCCAGCAGTCCCGGTGGGGCCTTAGGGGCTAATGAAAAACTGTTTTTT